This TCR beta chain was retrieved from a study of neoadjuvant nivolumab and ipilimumab in lung cancer. Study-wide findings and caveats: TCR richness and clonality were higher in tumors than adjacent uninvolved lung. Blood richness before therapy tracked richness in tumors resected after neoadjuvant therapy. From pretherapy to surgery, tumor richness and clonality rose with dual therapy.

Germline V gene data show CDR1 as MNHNS and CDR2 as SASEGT. The CDR3 consists of 12 residues. The germline V and J ends were trimmed by 4 bases and 8 bases, with 11 bases remaining between them. Worth noting for this clone: The antigen is not known.

Only in-frame clones appear in the TCRdb table, and some are missing; sequencing was by immunoSEQ multiplex PCR. Of 25,000 to 35,000 clones in the sample, 92% were seen once. The genes are TRBV6-1 and TRBJ1-2; D not certain. The source was peripheral blood, collected after neoadjuvant nivolumab, alone or with ipilimumab, at or shortly before surgery. The TCR originated in an adult with non-small cell lung cancer. The CDR3 spells CASSAGPRGYTF. DNA of the CDR3: TGTGCCAGCAGTGCCGGTCCCCGCGGCTACACCTTC.